This TCR beta chain was observed in a study of blood T cell repertoires in COVID-19. Study as a whole: Whether acute or convalescent, the COVID-19 samples came from the United States, Italy and Spain.

This clone appeared a single time. Sequencing used immunoSEQ multiplex PCR; TCRdb keeps in-frame clones, though not all of them. The sample consists of about 95,000 clones, approximately 84% of them appearing once. This CDR3 is built from 14 residues. Germline V gives CDR1 KGHDR, CDR2 SFDVKD. V lost 7 bases, J lost 5 bases, and 3 bases stayed unmatched. This rearrangement joins TRBV24-1 to TRBJ1-4; 10 positions agree with TRBD1. Sequencing was done on a sample of peripheral blood. The source of this sequence is a human donor in a cohort sampled during active COVID-19. Here the CDR3 DNA reads TGTGCCACCAGCCGGGGACAGGGGAATGAAAAACTGTTTTTT. Translation gives CATSRGQGNEKLFF.